Following are 4 T cell receptor beta chains from one sample sequenced in a study of T cell responses to AZD1222 COVID-19 vaccine. Profiled with immunoSEQ multiplex PCR; TCRdb holds only in-frame clones, not every one. Of about 56,000 clones in the sample, 75% to 90% were seen once. Sample: peripheral blood, taken on day 0 of AZD1222 vaccination. Receptors were obtained from an adult in good health.

This chain joins TRBV7-9 and TRBJ1-1, with 8 positions matching TRBD1. After removal of 5 bases from V and 5 bases from J, the junction contained 7 bases not matched to a gene. The CDR3 sequence is 14 residues long. CDR1 and CDR2 from the germline V gene are SEHNR and FQNEAQ (reference sequence). CDR3 loop: CASSRRGQGTEAFF. The CDR3 DNA follows: TGTGCCAGCAGCCGGCGAGGACAGGGAACTGAAGCTTTCTTT. The variable domain in full, completed from reference TRBV7-9 and TRBJ1-1, reads DTGVSQNPRHKITKRGQNVTFRCDPISEHNRLYWYRQTLGQGPEFLTYFQNEAQLEKSRLLSDRFSAERPKGSFSTLEIQRTEQGDSAMYLCASSRRGQGTEAFFGQGTRLTVV.

The J gene is TRBJ2-2, the V gene TRBV3-1 (or the pseudogene TRBV3-2); D gene ambiguous. Trimming shortened V by 1 base and J by 5 bases, and 5 bases separated the two germline ends. CDR1 and CDR2 (germline): LGHDT, YNNKEL (reference sequence). The CDR3 spans 13 residues. Here the CDR3 DNA reads TGTGCCAGCAGCCAAGCGAGGACCGGGGAGCTGTTTTTT. It translates to CASSQARTGELFF.

The V and J genes are TRBV5-4 and TRBJ2-3, with D tentatively TRBD2 (6 bases). V was clipped by 2 bases and J by 4 bases, with 8 bases between them. CDR3 length equals 13 residues. CDR1 is SGHNT and CDR2 is YYREEE in the germline V gene (reference sequence). Here the CDR3 reads CASSLLAADTQYF. In DNA, the CDR3 is TGTGCCAGCAGCTTACTAGCAGCAGATACGCAGTATTTT.

The V and J genes are TRBV12-3 or TRBV12-4 and TRBJ2-7; a possible D gene is TRBD2 (5 bases). Trimming shortened V by 4 bases and J by 4 bases, and 8 bases separated the two germline ends. CDR3 length: 12 amino acids. Here the CDR3 reads CASSSRGYEQYF. CDR3 sequence (DNA): TGTGCCAGCAGTTCTCGGGGATACGAGCAGTACTTC.